This TCR beta chain was recorded in a study of T-cell reconstitution after alpha-beta-depleted transplantation in children. Study-wide results and caveats: By about two months after transplant, alpha-beta T cells reportedly arose from several hundred graft clones that had expanded. T-cell counts and diversity at one year following transplant were attributed mainly to newly produced T cells.

On this clonotype itself: As yet, its antigen is unknown.

For TCRbeta, the library was prepared with unique molecular identifiers. TCRdb reanalysed the PCR reads using MiXCR and keeps one entry per CDR3 protein. The table lists 750,000 to 950,000 distinct CDR3 sequences, under 20% of them singletons. This clonotype was obtained from a male patient between 10 and 17 years old who had a stem cell transplant for acute lymphoblastic leukemia, so the T cells may come from the graft donor. The sequencing here drew on PBMCs, mostly from graft donor cells, taken 360 days after TCRalphabeta/CD19-depleted stem cell transplant.

The CDR3 here is CASSQDKRAYEQYF. DNA for the CDR3: TGCGCCAGCAGCCAAGATAAGCGGGCCTACGAGCAGTACTTC. The chain carries TRBV4-1 and TRBJ2-7, with D possibly being TRBD2 (6 bases). This CDR3 spans 14 amino acids. Trimming took 0 bases from V and 2 from J, leaving 8 bases between them. CDR1 and CDR2 from the germline V gene are MGHRA and YSYEKL.